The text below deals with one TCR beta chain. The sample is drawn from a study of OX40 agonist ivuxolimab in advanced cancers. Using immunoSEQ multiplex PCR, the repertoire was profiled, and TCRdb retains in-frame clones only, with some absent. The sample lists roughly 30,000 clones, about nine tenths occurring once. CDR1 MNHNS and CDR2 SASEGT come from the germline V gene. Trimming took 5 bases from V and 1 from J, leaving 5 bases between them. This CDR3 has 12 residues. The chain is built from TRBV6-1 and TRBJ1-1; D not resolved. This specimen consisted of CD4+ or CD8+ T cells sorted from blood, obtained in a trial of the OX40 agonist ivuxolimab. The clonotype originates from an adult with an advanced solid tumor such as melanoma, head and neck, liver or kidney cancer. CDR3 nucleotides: TGTGCCAGCAGTACTCCGAACACTGAAGCTTTCTTT. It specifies CASSTPNTEAFF.